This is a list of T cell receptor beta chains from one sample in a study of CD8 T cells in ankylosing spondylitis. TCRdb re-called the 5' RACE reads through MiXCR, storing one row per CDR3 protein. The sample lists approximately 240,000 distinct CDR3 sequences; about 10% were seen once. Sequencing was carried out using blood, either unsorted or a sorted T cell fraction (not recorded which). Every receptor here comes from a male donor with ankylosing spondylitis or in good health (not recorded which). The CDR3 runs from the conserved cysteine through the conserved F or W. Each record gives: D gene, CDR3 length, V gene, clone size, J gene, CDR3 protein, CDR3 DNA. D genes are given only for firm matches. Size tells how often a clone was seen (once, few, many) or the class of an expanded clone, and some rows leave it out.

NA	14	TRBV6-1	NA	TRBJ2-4	CASSEKGPGNIQYF	TGTGCCAGCAGTGAAAAGGGCCCTGGAAACATTCAGTACTTC
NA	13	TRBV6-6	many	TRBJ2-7	CASSYRDSYEQYF	TGTGCCAGCAGTTACAGAGACAGCTACGAGCAGTACTTC
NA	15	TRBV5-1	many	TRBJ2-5	CASSLQGVIKETQYF	TGCGCCAGCAGCTTGCAGGGAGTGATTAAAGAGACCCAGTACTTC
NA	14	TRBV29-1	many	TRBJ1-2	CSVDNLSGTYGYTF	TGCAGCGTTGATAATTTGTCGGGGACCTATGGCTACACCTTC
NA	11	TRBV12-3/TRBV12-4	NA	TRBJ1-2	CASSSWKGYTF	TGTGCCAGCAGTTCCTGGAAAGGCTACACCTTC
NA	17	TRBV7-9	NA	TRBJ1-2	CASSLAGQSTNEYGYTF	TGTGCCAGCAGCTTAGCTGGACAAAGCACGAACGAGTATGGCTACACCTTC
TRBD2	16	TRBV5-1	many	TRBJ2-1	CASSATGAGGYNEQFF	TGCGCCAGCAGCGCAACTGGGGCGGGAGGCTACAATGAGCAGTTCTTC
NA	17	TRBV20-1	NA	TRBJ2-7	CSARVNSGTTLPHEQYF	TGCAGTGCTAGAGTTAACTCCGGGACCACCTTACCCCACGAGCAGTACTTC
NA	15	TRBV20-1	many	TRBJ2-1	CSASGVDRPKNEQFF	TGCAGTGCCAGTGGGGTTGATAGACCGAAGAATGAGCAGTTCTTC
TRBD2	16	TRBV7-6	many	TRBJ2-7	CASSLVGGLAEYEQYF	TGTGCCAGCAGCTTAGTTGGAGGACTAGCGGAATACGAGCAGTACTTC